This TCR beta chain was observed in a study of blood T cell repertoires in COVID-19. With 2 bases clipped from V and 4 bases from J, the junction kept 2 bases outside the gene matches. Germline V gene lookup returns CDR1 GTSNPN and CDR2 SVGIG (reference sequence). The CDR3 is 13 amino acids. Data came from immunoSEQ multiplex PCR; TCRdb stores just in-frame clones and leaves some out. The sample contains 200,000 to 250,000 clones, about 86% of which appear only once. Turning to this clone: The same CDR3 arises from other DNA sequences in this sample as well.

The sequence derives from a woman between 50 and 59 years old in a cohort exposed to, infected with or recovered from COVID-19 (not recorded which). This chain connects TRBV30 to TRBJ1-5, with TRBD1 matching 7 bases. Material: PBMCs or T cells enriched from blood (not recorded which). Here the CDR3 reads CAWSRQGNQPQHF. The CDR3 nucleotides read TGTGCCTGGAGTCGACAGGGTAATCAGCCCCAGCATTTT.